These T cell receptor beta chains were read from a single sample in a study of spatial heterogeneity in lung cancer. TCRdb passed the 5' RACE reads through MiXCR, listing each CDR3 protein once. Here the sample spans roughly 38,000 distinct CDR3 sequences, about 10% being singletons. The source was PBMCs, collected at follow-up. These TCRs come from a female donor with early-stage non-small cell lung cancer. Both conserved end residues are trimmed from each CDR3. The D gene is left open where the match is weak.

ASSPRGGNEQF TRBD2 TRBV7-2 11 TRBJ2-1
ASSSGSATGTREQY TRBD1 TRBV9 14 TRBJ2-7
ASSLWQGASYEQY TRBD1 TRBV28 13 TRBJ2-7
ASGSGRLSTDTQY . TRBV2 13 TRBJ2-3
SANSGGAQGYT TRBD1 TRBV29-1 11 TRBJ1-2
ASSHRRSSYNEQF . TRBV11-3 13 TRBJ2-1
ASSSGRTDTQY . TRBV13 11 TRBJ2-3
ASSYDGNTEAF . TRBV6-5 11 TRBJ1-1
ASSAFPTGKKEKLF . TRBV5-5 14 TRBJ1-4
SASWGWYQETQY . TRBV20-1 12 TRBJ2-5
ASSQWQGSDTEAF . TRBV4-1 13 TRBJ1-1
ASSPRDPLRLSGEQF . TRBV7-6 15 TRBJ2-1
SVKRYEGAAETQY TRBD1 TRBV20-1 13 TRBJ2-5
SANRATGLSYEQY TRBD1 TRBV20-1 13 TRBJ2-7
ATGRSEQF . TRBV12-3/TRBV12-4 8 TRBJ2-1
ASSTGTRNEQF . TRBV11-2 11 TRBJ2-1
ASSPSAQNREQF . TRBV7-9 12 TRBJ2-1
ASSLESTGYT . TRBV11-1 10 TRBJ1-2
SARARFTRHLTPYEQY . TRBV20-1 16 TRBJ2-7
ASSLVGDASYEQY . TRBV5-1 13 TRBJ2-7
ASRSPGTGDEAF TRBD1 TRBV7-6 12 TRBJ1-1
ASSLDGNNEQF . TRBV7-3 11 TRBJ2-1
ASSVGVASTDTQY . TRBV9 13 TRBJ2-3
ASSLGAQETQY . TRBV7-8 11 TRBJ2-5
ASSLVGPGQPQH . TRBV7-9 12 TRBJ1-5
ASSLWVGARLTTQY . TRBV11-2 14 TRBJ2-3
SVRNMGDEQF . TRBV29-1 10 TRBJ2-1
ASRPGVNTGELF . TRBV12-3/TRBV12-4 12 TRBJ2-2
ASSHPGGITSYNEQF . TRBV19 15 TRBJ2-1
ASSFGPLYEQY . TRBV7-2 11 TRBJ2-7
ASGRGVHEQY . TRBV7-9 10 TRBJ2-7
ASSTQTGGNSPLH TRBD1 TRBV5-1 13 TRBJ1-6
ASSYGERGAYNEQF TRBD2 TRBV6-2/TRBV6-3 14 TRBJ2-1
SAQPTSGGHTDTQY TRBD2 TRBV20-1 14 TRBJ2-3
ASSGQGLGDTEAF . TRBV6-1 13 TRBJ1-1
ASSAGTSGNTIY . TRBV9 12 TRBJ1-3
ASSLAGDSTDTQY TRBD2 TRBV28 13 TRBJ2-3
ASSSYLGGSETQY TRBD1 TRBV11-2 13 TRBJ2-5